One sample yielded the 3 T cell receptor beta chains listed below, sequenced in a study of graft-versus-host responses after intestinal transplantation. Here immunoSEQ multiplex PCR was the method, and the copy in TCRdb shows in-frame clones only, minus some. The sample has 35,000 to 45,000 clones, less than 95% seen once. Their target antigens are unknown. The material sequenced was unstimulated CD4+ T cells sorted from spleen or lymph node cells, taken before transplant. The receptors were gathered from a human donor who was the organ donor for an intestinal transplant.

CDR3 bases: TGTGCCAGCAGTGAAGCGCTTCTAGCGGGGGGGAACGAGCAGTACTTC. Its translation: CASSEALLAGGNEQYF. The chain combines TRBV2 with TRBJ2-7; TRBD2 matches at 12 bases. Germline CDR1 and CDR2: SNHLY and FYNNEI. J lost 5 bases, V lost 0 bases, and 5 bases had no gene match. The CDR3 length is 16 residues.

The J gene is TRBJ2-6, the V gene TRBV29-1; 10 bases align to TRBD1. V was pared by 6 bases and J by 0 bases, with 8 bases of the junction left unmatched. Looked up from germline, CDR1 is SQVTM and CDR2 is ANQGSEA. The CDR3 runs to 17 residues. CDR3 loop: CSVRQGARNSGANVLTF. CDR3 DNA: TGCAGCGTGAGACAGGGGGCGCGGAACTCTGGGGCCAACGTCCTGACTTTC.

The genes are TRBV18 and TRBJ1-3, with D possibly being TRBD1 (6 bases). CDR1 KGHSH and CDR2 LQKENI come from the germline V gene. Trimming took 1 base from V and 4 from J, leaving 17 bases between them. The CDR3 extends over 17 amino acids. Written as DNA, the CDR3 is TGTGCCAGCTCACCACTTGCCCAGGGGTCGGTGGGAAACACCATATATTTT. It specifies CASSPLAQGSVGNTIYF. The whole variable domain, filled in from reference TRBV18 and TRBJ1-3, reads NAGVMQNPRHLVRRRGQEARLRCSPMKGHSHVYWYRQLPEEGLKFMVYLQKENIIDESGMPKERFSAEFPKEGPSILRIQQVVRGDSAAYFCASSPLAQGSVGNTIYFGEGSWLTVV.